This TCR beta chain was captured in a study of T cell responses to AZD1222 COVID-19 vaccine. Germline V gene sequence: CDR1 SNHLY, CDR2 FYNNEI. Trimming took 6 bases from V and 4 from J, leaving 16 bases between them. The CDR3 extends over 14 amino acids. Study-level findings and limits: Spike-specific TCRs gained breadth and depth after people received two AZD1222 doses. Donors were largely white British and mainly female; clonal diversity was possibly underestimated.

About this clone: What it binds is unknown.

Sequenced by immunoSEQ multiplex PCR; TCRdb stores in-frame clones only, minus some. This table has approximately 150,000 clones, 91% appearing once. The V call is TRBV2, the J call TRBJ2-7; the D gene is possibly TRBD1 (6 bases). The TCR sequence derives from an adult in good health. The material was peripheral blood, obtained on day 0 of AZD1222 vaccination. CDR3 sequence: CASRDGQWSYEQYF. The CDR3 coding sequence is TGTGCCAGCAGGGACGGACAGTGGTCTTACGAGCAGTACTTC.